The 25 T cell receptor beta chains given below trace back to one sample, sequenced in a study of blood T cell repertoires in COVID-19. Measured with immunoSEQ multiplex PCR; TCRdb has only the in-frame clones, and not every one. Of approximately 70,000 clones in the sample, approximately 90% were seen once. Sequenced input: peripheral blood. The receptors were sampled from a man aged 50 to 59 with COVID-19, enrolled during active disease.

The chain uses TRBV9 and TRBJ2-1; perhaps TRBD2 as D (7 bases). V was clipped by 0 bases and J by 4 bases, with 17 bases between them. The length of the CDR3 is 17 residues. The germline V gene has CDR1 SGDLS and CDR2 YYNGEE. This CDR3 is CASSVEGGGGRYNEQFF. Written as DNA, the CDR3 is TGTGCCAGCAGCGTAGAAGGGGGTGGCGGGAGATACAATGAGCAGTTCTTC.

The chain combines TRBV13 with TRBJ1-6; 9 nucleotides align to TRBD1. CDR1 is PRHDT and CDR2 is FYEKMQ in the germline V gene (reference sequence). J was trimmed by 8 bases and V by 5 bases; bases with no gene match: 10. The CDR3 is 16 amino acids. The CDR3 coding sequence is TGTGCCAGCAGCCTGAACCGGGACAGGGATTATTCACCCCTCCACTTT. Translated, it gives CASSLNRDRDYSPLHF.

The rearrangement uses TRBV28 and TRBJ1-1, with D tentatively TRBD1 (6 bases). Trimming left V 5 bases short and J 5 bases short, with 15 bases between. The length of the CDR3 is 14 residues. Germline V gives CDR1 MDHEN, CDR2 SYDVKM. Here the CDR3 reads CASSLTWTVTEAFF. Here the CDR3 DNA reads TGTGCCAGCAGTCTCACCTGGACAGTTACTGAAGCTTTCTTT.

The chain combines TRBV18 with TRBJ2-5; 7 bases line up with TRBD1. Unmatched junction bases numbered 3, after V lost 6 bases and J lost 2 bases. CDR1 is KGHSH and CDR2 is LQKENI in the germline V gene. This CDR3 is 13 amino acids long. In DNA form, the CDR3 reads TGTGCCAGCTCGAGGGGGCGGCAAGAGACCCAGTACTTC. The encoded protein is CASSRGRQETQYF.

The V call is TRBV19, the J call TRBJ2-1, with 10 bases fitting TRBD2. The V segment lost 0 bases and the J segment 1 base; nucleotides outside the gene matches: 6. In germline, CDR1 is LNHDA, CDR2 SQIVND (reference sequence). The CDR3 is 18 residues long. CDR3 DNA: TGTGCCAGTAGTATAGAGTGGGGACTAGCGTATTCCTACAATGAGCAGTTCTTC. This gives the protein CASSIEWGLAYSYNEQFF.

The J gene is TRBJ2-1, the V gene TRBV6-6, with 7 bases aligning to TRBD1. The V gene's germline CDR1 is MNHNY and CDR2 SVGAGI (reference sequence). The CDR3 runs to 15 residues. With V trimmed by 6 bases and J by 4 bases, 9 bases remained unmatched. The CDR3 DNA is TGTGCCAGCAGCCCCAGGGGGTCCCAATACAATGAGCAGTTCTTC. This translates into CASSPRGSQYNEQFF.

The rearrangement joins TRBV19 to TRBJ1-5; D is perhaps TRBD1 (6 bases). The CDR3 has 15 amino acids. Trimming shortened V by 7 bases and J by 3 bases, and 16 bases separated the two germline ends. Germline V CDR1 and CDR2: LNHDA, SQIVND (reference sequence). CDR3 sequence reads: CASTPRDTFNQPQHF. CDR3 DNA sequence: TGTGCCAGTACTCCCCGGGACACGTTCAATCAGCCCCAGCATTTT. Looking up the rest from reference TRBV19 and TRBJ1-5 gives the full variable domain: DGGITQSPKYLFRKEGQNVTLSCEQNLNHDAMYWYRQDPGQGLRLIYYSQIVNDFQKGDIAEGYSVSREKKESFPLTVTSAQKNPTAFYLCASTPRDTFNQPQHFGDGTRLSIL.

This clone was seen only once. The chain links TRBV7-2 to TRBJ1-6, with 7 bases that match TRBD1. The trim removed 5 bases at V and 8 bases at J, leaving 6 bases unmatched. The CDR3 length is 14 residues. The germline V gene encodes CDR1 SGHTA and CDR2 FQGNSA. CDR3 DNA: TGTGCCAGCAGCGAGGGGGACAGACATTCACCCCTCCACTTT. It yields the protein CASSEGDRHSPLHF. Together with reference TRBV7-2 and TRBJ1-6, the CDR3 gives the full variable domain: GAGVSQSPSNKVTEKGKDVELRCDPISGHTALYWYRQSLGQGLEFLIYFQGNSAPDKSGLPSDRFSAERTGGSVSTLTIQRTQQEDSAVYLCASSEGDRHSPLHFGNGTRLTVT.

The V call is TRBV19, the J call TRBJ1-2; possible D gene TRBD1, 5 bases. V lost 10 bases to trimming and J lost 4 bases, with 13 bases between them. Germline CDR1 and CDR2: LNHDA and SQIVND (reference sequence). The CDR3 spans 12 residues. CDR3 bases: TGTGCCACCTCGGGGGAAGCCTATGGCTACACCTTC. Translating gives CATSGEAYGYTF.

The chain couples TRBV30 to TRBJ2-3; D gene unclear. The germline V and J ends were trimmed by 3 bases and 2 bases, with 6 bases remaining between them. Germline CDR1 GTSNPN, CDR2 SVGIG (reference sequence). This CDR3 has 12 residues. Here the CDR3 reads CAWSHSTDTQYF. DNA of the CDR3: TGTGCCTGGAGCCACTCCACAGATACGCAGTATTTT.

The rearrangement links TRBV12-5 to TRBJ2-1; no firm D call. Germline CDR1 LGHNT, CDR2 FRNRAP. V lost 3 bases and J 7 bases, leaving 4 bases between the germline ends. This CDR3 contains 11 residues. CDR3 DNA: TGTGCTAGTGGTTTTACTAATGAGCAGTTCTTC. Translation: CASGFTNEQFF.

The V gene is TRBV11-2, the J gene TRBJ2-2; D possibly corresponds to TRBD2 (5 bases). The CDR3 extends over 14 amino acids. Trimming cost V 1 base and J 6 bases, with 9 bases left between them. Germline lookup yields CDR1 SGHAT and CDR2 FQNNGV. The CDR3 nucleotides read TGTGCCAGCAGCTTAGTTACGGACTCCGGGGAGCTGTTTTTT. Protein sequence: CASSLVTDSGELFF.

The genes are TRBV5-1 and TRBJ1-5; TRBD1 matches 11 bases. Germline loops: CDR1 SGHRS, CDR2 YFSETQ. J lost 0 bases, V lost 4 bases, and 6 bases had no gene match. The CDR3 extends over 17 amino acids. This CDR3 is CASSEGQGVDSNQPQHF. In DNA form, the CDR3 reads TGCGCCAGCAGCGAGGGACAGGGGGTTGATAGCAATCAGCCCCAGCATTTT.

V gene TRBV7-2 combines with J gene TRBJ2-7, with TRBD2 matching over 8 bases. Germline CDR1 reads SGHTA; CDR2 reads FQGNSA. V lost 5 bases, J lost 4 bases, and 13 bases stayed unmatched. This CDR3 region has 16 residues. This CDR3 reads CASSGLGRGKPYEQYF. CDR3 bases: TGTGCCAGCAGCGGGCTCGGGAGGGGGAAGCCATACGAGCAGTACTTC.

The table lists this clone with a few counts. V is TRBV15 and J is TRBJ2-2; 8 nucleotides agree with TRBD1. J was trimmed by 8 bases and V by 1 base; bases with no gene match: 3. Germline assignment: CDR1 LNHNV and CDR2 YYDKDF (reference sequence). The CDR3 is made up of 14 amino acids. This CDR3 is CATSRATGAGELFF. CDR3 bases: TGTGCCACCAGCAGAGCGACAGGGGCAGGGGAGCTGTTTTTT.

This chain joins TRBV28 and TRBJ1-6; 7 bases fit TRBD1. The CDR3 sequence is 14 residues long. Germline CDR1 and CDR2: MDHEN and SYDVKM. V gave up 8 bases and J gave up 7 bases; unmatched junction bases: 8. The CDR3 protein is CASSTGEMNSPLHF. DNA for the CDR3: TGTGCCAGCTCTACAGGGGAGATGAATTCACCCCTCCACTTT.

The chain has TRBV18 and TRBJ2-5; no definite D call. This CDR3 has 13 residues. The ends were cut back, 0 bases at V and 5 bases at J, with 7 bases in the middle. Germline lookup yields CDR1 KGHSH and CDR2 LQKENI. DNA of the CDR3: TGTGCCAGCTCACCACCGGCTAGTGAGACCCAGTACTTC. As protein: CASSPPASETQYF.

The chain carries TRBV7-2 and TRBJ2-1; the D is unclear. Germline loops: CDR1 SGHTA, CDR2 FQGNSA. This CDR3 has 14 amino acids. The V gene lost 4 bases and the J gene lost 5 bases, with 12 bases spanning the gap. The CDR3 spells CASSSTFGDNEQFF. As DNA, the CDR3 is TGTGCCAGCAGCTCCACCTTTGGAGACAATGAGCAGTTCTTC.

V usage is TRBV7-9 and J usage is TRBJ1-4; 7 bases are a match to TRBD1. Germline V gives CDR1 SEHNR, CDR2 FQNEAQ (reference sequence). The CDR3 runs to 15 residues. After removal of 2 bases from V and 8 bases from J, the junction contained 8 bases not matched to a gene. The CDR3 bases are TGTGCCAGCAGCTTATCCGACAGGGATGGCGAAAAACTGTTTTTT. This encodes CASSLSDRDGEKLFF.

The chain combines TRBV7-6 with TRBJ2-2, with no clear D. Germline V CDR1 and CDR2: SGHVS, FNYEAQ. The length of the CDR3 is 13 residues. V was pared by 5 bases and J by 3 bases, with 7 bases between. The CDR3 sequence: CASSESHTGELFF. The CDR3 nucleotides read TGTGCCAGCAGCGAAAGCCACACCGGGGAGCTGTTTTTT.

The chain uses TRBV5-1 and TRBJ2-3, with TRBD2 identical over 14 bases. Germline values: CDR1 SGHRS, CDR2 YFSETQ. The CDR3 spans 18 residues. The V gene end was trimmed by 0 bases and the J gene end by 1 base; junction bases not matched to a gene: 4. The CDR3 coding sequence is TGCGCCAGCAGCTTGGAGGGACTAGCGGGAGCGGGCACAGATACGCAGTATTTT. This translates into CASSLEGLAGAGTDTQYF.

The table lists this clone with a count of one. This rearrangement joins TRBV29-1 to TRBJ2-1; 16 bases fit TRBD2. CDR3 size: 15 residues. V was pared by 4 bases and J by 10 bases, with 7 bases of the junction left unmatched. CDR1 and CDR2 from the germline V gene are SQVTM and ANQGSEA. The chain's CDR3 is CSVGERGLAGGEQFF. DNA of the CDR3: TGCAGCGTTGGGGAGAGGGGACTAGCGGGAGGGGAGCAGTTCTTC.

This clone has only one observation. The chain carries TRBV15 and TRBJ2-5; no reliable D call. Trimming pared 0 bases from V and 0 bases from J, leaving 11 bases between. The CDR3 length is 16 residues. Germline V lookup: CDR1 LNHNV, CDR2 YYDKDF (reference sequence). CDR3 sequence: CATSREGREYQETQYF. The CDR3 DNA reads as TGTGCCACCAGCAGAGAGGGCAGAGAGTACCAAGAGACCCAGTACTTC. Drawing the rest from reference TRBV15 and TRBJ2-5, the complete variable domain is DAMVIQNPRYQVTQFGKPVTLSCSQTLNHNVMYWYQQKSSQAPKLLFHYYDKDFNNEADTPDNFQSRRPNTSFCFLDIRSPGLGDTAMYLCATSREGREYQETQYFGPGTRLLVL.

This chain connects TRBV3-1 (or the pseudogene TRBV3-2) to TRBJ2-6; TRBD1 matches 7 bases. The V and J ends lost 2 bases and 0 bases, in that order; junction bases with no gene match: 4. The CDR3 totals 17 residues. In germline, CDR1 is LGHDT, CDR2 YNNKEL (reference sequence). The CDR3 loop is CASSQWQGDSGANVLTF. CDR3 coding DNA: TGTGCCAGCAGCCAATGGCAGGGGGACTCTGGGGCCAACGTCCTGACTTTC.

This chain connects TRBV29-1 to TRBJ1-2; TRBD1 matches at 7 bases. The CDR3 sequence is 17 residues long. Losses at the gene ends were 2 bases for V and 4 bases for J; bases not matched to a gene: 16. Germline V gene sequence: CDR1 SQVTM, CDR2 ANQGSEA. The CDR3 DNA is TGCAGCGTTGAATCACGGGAAGCCCGACAGGGTAGCTATGGCTACACCTTC. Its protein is CSVESREARQGSYGYTF.